This T cell receptor (beta chain) was observed in a study of T cell changes during pregnancy in multiple sclerosis. Using immunoSEQ multiplex PCR, the repertoire was profiled, and TCRdb retains in-frame clones only, with some absent. The sample lists tens of thousands of clones, approximately 93% occurring once. The ends lost 8 bases at V and 7 bases at J; junction bases unmatched: 18. Germline assignment: CDR1 SNHLY and CDR2 FYNNEI. The CDR3 consists of 16 residues. The source material was peripheral blood, sampled after pregnancy. V gene TRBV2 combines with J gene TRBJ2-7, with 9 bases lining up with TRBD1. This receptor was taken from a female donor with multiple sclerosis, enrolled in a pregnancy study. The DNA of the CDR3 is TGTGCCAGCCATTACCTTTGGGGACAGGGTTCTTGGGAGCAGTACTTC. It specifies CASHYLWGQGSWEQYF.